This T cell receptor beta chain comes out of a study of blood T cell repertoires in COVID-19. Sequenced by immunoSEQ multiplex PCR; TCRdb stores in-frame clones only, minus some. The data show about 25,000 clones, 80% to 85% seen once. The germline CDR1 and CDR2 sequences are DFQATT and SNEGSKA (reference sequence). This CDR3 region has 13 residues. Deletions cut 3 bases from V and 4 bases from J, with 12 bases between. This clone showed up just a few times. The gene calls are TRBV20-1 and TRBJ1-2; weak D call: TRBD1 (5 bases). The sequencing input was peripheral blood. The origin of this receptor is a woman over 75 with acute or convalescent COVID-19. The DNA of the CDR3 is TGCAGTGCTAGTGTGGGGCGCTTCTATGGCTACACCTTC. It is translated as CSASVGRFYGYTF.